This TCR beta chain was captured by sequencing in a study of T cells in Graves' hyperthyroidism and ophthalmopathy. Germline CDR1 and CDR2: MGHRA and YSYEKL. Trimming took off 3 bases at V and 6 bases at J, with 9 bases between the two ends. The CDR3 is 12 amino acids. In its sample, this clonotype was seen many times. What was amplified from RNA transcripts were TCR beta CDR3 regions. Carried out on the TCR CDR3, a first-round RT-PCR used the HTBI primer set. TCRdb used MiXCR to reprocess the multiplex PCR reads, holding one entry per CDR3 protein. The table includes some 270,000 distinct CDR3 sequences, around 24% detected once.

The TCR originated in a woman in her thirties or forties with Graves' ophthalmopathy. Sequenced input: blood. The chain carries TRBV4-1 and TRBJ2-7, with a weak D call TRBD1 (5 bases). CDR3 loop: CASSHPRAEQYF. The CDR3 DNA is TGCGCCAGCAGCCATCCCAGGGCCGAGCAGTACTTC.